This is a list of T cell receptor beta chains from one sample in a study of identical twins. TCRdb used MiXCR to reprocess the 5' RACE reads, holding one entry per CDR3 protein. The profile shows nearly 900,000 distinct CDR3 sequences, 9% to 15% of them singletons. The same sample was also studied in work on yellow fever vaccine responses in identical twins.

The specimen sequenced was PBMCs. All receptors derive from a woman under 30 in good health. Each CDR3 is given with its conserved first and last residue. D genes are given only for firm matches. Size is stated for part of the rows, as once, few or many counts, or as a class when the clone is expanded.

j_call d_call v_call clone_size cdr3_nt cdr3_aa
TRBJ1-1 NA TRBV7-6 NA TGTGCCAGCAGCTTATATACCTTGGATGAAGCTTTCTTT CASSLYTLDEAFF
TRBJ2-5 NA TRBV5-1 NA TGCGCCAGCAGCTTGGTTTTGGGTGGCTTCCTCCTAGCATCGCAAGAGACCCAGTACTTC CASSLVLGGFLLASQETQYF
TRBJ1-2 NA TRBV11-2 NA TGTGCCAGCAGCGGGTGGGAGGACAATGGCTACACCTTC CASSGWEDNGYTF
TRBJ2-1 TRBD2 TRBV3-1 few TGTGCCAGCAGCCCGGGGGGAGCGGGAGGGCGGAATGAGCAGTTCTTC CASSPGGAGGRNEQFF
TRBJ2-5 NA TRBV20-1 NA TGCAGTGCCCCCCAGGTGGCGCGGCAAGAGACCCAGTACTTC CSAPQVARQETQYF
TRBJ2-2 NA TRBV15 NA TGTGCCACCAGCGAATCCACAACGAACACCGGGGAGCTGTTTTTT CATSESTTNTGELFF
TRBJ1-4 TRBD1 TRBV14 few TGTGCCAGCAGCAGCCGGGACAGGGGTATTGCAACTAATGAAAAACTGTTTTTT CASSSRDRGIATNEKLFF
TRBJ2-3 NA TRBV6-1 few TGTGCCAGCAGTAGACGGATGAGGGCCGCCGAACCCGATACGCAGTATTTT CASSRRMRAAEPDTQYF
TRBJ1-4 NA TRBV7-9 few TGTGCCAGCAGCTTAGCGGACGGGGGCACTAATGAAAAACTGTTTTTT CASSLADGGTNEKLFF
TRBJ1-2 NA TRBV10-3 NA TGTGCCATCAGTGAGTCCCCGACAGGCGTTTCCTATGGCTACACCTTC CAISESPTGVSYGYTF
TRBJ2-2 TRBD2 TRBV7-2 NA TGTGCCAGCAGCTTATTTAGCGGGGGTTCGTTCGGGGAGCTGTTTTTT CASSLFSGGSFGELFF
TRBJ1-6 TRBD1 TRBV5-1 NA TGCGCCAGCAGTCGGGACAGGGGGCCAAATTCACCCCTCCACTTT CASSRDRGPNSPLHF
TRBJ1-1 NA TRBV4-1 few TGCGCCAGTACTGACAGCCCGAACACTGAAGCTTTCTTT CASTDSPNTEAFF
TRBJ2-2 NA TRBV11-2 few TGTGCCAGCACCTGGACTGCGAACACCGGGGAGCTGTTTTTT CASTWTANTGELFF
TRBJ2-7 NA TRBV12-3/TRBV12-4 NA TGTGCCAGCAGTAGGACAGTAACTTACGAGCAGTACTTC CASSRTVTYEQYF
TRBJ2-3 TRBD2 TRBV20-1 NA TGCAGTGCCACACCGGGACTACTAGGCACAGATACGCAGTATTTT CSATPGLLGTDTQYF
TRBJ2-2 NA TRBV3-1 NA TGTGCCAGCAGCCAAGATTCGAGGCGGCACACCGGGGAGCTGTTTTTT CASSQDSRRHTGELFF
TRBJ2-1 TRBD2 TRBV20-1 NA TGCAGTGCCGGCCTAGCGGGAGGAGATGAGCAGTTCTTC CSAGLAGGDEQFF
TRBJ2-7 NA TRBV10-2 many TGCGCCAGCAGTACCGGGACACAGAACTACGAGCAGTACTTC CASSTGTQNYEQYF
TRBJ1-1 TRBD1 TRBV5-6 NA TGTGCCAGCAGCTTACCGACAGGGTGGGGCACTGAAGCTTTCTTT CASSLPTGWGTEAFF
TRBJ2-1 NA TRBV7-2 many TGTGCCAGCAGCCCACGAGGACAAGGAGCCTACAATGAGCAGTTCTTC CASSPRGQGAYNEQFF
TRBJ2-7 TRBD1 TRBV4-2 few TGTGCCAGCAGCCAAGAAGGGGGACAGGCTTCCTACGAGCAGTACTTC CASSQEGGQASYEQYF
TRBJ2-7 NA TRBV21-1 few TGTGCCAGCAGCAAAGGGGGCGGGACCTACGAGCAGTACTTC CASSKGGGTYEQYF
TRBJ2-3 TRBD2 TRBV10-2 NA TGCGCCAGCACCGGGAGCGGGGGGGCTACAGATACGCAGTATTTT CASTGSGGATDTQYF